The 9 T cell receptor beta chains reported below all come from one sample, sequenced in a study of vaccination effects on CD4 cells after COVID-19. Researchers isolated CD4+ T cells once 9 to 11 days of culture had elapsed. Each participant was given two doses of one vaccine (BNT162b2 or mRNA-1273). Method: immunoSEQ multiplex PCR; TCRdb's copy keeps in-frame clones and lacks some. Seen here are about 66,000 clones, under 80% observed once, and the top ten hold approximately 2.4%. Their cognate antigens are unknown. The source material was CD4+ T cells from PBMCs cultured without peptide, sampled after COVID-19 vaccination. The source is a human donor who received a COVID-19 vaccine.

V gene TRBV27 combines with J gene TRBJ1-6; a possible D gene is TRBD1 (6 bases). There are 16 residues in the CDR3. The germline V gene has CDR1 MNHEY and CDR2 SMNVEV (reference sequence). The V end lost 3 bases, the J end lost 5 bases, and 14 bases lay between the germline ends. The CDR3 nucleotides read TGTGCCAGCAGTTTCAAAGGGGGTGGGAATAATTCACCCCTCCACTTT. Its protein product is CASSFKGGGNNSPLHF.

This rearrangement joins TRBV7-2 to TRBJ2-5, with D hard to call. V was trimmed by 1 base and J by 7 bases, leaving 4 bases between them. The CDR3 spans 11 residues. Germline-derived CDR1 and CDR2 are SGHTA and FQGNSA. The CDR3 spells CASSLGGTQYF. The CDR3 DNA reads TGTGCCAGCAGCTTAGGGGGGACCCAGTACTTC.

J is TRBJ2-3 and V is TRBV7-7, with TRBD2 matching 10 bases. Trimming removed 5 bases from V and 2 bases from J; junction bases left unmatched: 4. Germline V gene lookup returns CDR1 SSHAT and CDR2 FNYEAQ (reference sequence). CDR3 length: 15 residues. This chain's CDR3 is CASSLSGGTTDTQYF. The CDR3 region has the DNA TGTGCCAGCAGCCTTAGCGGGGGGACCACAGATACGCAGTATTTT.

The CDR3 is CASSLVGWGDGGYTF. CDR3 nucleotide sequence: TGTGCCAGCAGCTTAGTCGGCTGGGGGGACGGGGGCTACACCTTC. The chain uses TRBV7-2 and TRBJ1-2, with D perhaps matching TRBD1 (5 bases). This CDR3 spans 15 amino acids. Germline-derived CDR1 and CDR2 are SGHTA and FQGNSA. V dropped 1 base and J dropped 8 bases, with 17 bases sitting between them.

This clone was recorded a few times. The chain has TRBV19 and TRBJ1-6, with D unresolved. The CDR3 has 15 residues. In germline, CDR1 is LNHDA, CDR2 SQIVND (reference sequence). V shed 4 bases and J shed 5 bases, with 12 bases lying between them. Here the CDR3 reads CASSSDDQNNSPLHF. The CDR3 DNA follows: TGTGCCAGTAGTAGCGACGATCAAAATAATTCACCCCTCCACTTT.

V usage is TRBV10-3 and J usage is TRBJ2-7, with D possibly matching TRBD1 (5 bases). The germline gives CDR1 ENHRY, CDR2 SYGVKD. This CDR3 spans 13 amino acids. V was shortened by 5 bases and J by 3 bases, with 11 bases between the two germline ends. As DNA, the CDR3 is TGTGCCATCAGTTCAGGGAAACTCTACGAGCAGTACGTC. Amino acid sequence: CAISSGKLYEQYV.

V and J are TRBV7-2 and TRBJ2-5, with a possible D match to TRBD1 (5 bases). The germline CDR1 and CDR2 sequences are SGHTA and FQGNSA. The V end lost 1 base, the J end lost 5 bases, and 8 bases lay between the germline ends. This CDR3 spans 13 amino acids. The CDR3: CASSLGTMETQYF. The CDR3 DNA reads TGTGCCAGCAGCTTAGGGACAATGGAGACCCAGTACTTC. The full variable domain, its missing parts supplied by reference TRBV7-2 and TRBJ2-5, is GAGVSQSPSNKVTEKGKDVELRCDPISGHTALYWYRQSLGQGLEFLIYFQGNSAPDKSGLPSDRFSAERTGGSVSTLTIQRTQQEDSAVYLCASSLGTMETQYFGPGTRLLVL.

This rearrangement joins TRBV30 to TRBJ1-5; D call uncertain. The CDR3 consists of 18 residues. V lost 2 bases, J lost 0 bases, and 20 bases lay in between. CDR1 is GTSNPN, CDR2 SVGIG, per germline (reference sequence). The CDR3 is CAWSRGIGEGFSNQPQHF. Here the CDR3 DNA reads TGTGCCTGGAGTAGAGGTATCGGAGAAGGGTTTAGCAATCAGCCCCAGCATTTT. Supplemented by reference TRBV30 and TRBJ1-5, the full variable domain reads SQTIHQWPATLVQPVGSPLSLECTVEGTSNPNLYWYRQAAGRGLQLLFYSVGIGQISSEVPQNLSASRPQDRQFILSSKKLLLSDSGFYLCAWSRGIGEGFSNQPQHFGDGTRLSIL.

The gene calls are TRBV6-1 and TRBJ2-7; 9 bases align to TRBD2. CDR1 and CDR2 (germline): MNHNS, SASEGT. V lost 4 bases, J lost 4 bases, and 14 bases stayed unmatched. The CDR3 sequence is 17 residues long. The CDR3 here is CASSGRLVAGAGYEQYV. For the CDR3, the DNA is TGTGCCAGCAGTGGGCGACTTGTAGCGGGGGCTGGTTACGAGCAGTACGTC.